The next 13 T cell receptor beta chains were all read from a single sample in a study of shared clonotypes between healthy human individuals. Some clones are missing from TCRdb's copy, which holds only in-frame ones; the method was immunoSEQ multiplex PCR. This repertoire shows 2,500,000 or so clones, about 92% found once; its top ten account for around 0.14%. What was sequenced was naive CD4+ T cells sorted from blood. Subset denoted: CD45RA+ positively selected. These receptors all stem from a man between 18 and 29 years old in good health.

Comment on this clone: Other DNA sequences in this sample translate to the same CDR3. This chain connects TRBV11-3 to TRBJ1-1; D uncertain. The CDR3 runs 11 residues. The V gene lost 1 base and the J gene lost 5 bases, with 2 bases spanning the gap. CDR1 and CDR2 (germline): SGHNT, YENEEA. The CDR3 sequence is CASSLGTEAFF. DNA for the CDR3: TGTGCCAGCAGCTTAGGAACTGAAGCTTTCTTT.

The chain links TRBV13 to TRBJ2-7; TRBD2 is a possible D gene (5 bases). The germline CDR1 and CDR2 sequences are PRHDT and FYEKMQ (reference sequence). The V end was cut by 0 bases, the J end by 0 bases, with 9 bases between. This CDR3 is 15 amino acids long. The CDR3 loop reads CASSLGGMSSYEQYF. As DNA, the CDR3 is TGTGCCAGCAGCTTAGGCGGGATGAGCTCCTACGAGCAGTACTTC.

The chain links TRBV5-8 to TRBJ2-2; TRBD1 matches 9 bases. Per germline, CDR1 SGHTS and CDR2 YDEGEE. The CDR3 is 16 residues long. Trimming at V came to 6 bases and at J to 4 bases, leaving 10 bases not matched to a gene. Here the CDR3 DNA reads TGTGCCAGCACCCTTACACAGGGGGCTCTCACCGGGGAGCTGTTTTTT. Encoded protein: CASTLTQGALTGELFF.

CDR3 amino acids: CASSFGQNTEAFF. In DNA, the CDR3 is TGTGCCAGCAGCTTTGGACAAAACACTGAAGCTTTCTTT. The chain links TRBV11-2 to TRBJ1-1; D may be TRBD1 (5 bases). The V end lost 3 bases, the J end lost 2 bases, and 7 bases lay between the germline ends. Germline CDR1 and CDR2: SGHAT and FQNNGV. This CDR3 contains 13 residues. The variable domain in full, with the rest retrieved from reference TRBV11-2 and TRBJ1-1, is EAGVAQSPRYKIIEKRQSVAFWCNPISGHATLYWYQQILGQGPKLLIQFQNNGVVDDSQLPKDRFSAERLKGVDSTLKIQPAKLEDSAVYLCASSFGQNTEAFFGQGTRLTVV.

The rearrangement links TRBV15 to TRBJ2-3; D ambiguous. CDR1 is LNHNV, CDR2 YYDKDF, per germline (reference sequence). Trimming removed 0 bases from V and 7 bases from J, with 5 bases in between. The CDR3 runs 12 residues. For the CDR3, the DNA is TGTGCCACCAGCAGAGATTTGAATACGCAGTATTTT. The encoded protein is CATSRDLNTQYF.

The chain is built from TRBV27 and TRBJ2-3; no reliable D call. V was pared by 5 bases and J by 7 bases, with 10 bases between. This CDR3 comprises 12 residues. Germline CDR1 is MNHEY and CDR2 is SMNVEV (reference sequence). CDR3 DNA: TGTGCCAGCAGTCCCTACCCCAATACGCAGTATTTT. Protein product: CASSPYPNTQYF.

The rearrangement links TRBV27 to TRBJ2-1; TRBD1 matches 8 bases. The CDR3 totals 17 residues. V lost 5 bases and J lost 9; bases outside the gene matches: 18. Germline CDR1 is MNHEY and CDR2 is SMNVEV (reference sequence). The CDR3 sequence is CASSLGQGVFGWGEQFF. CDR3 DNA sequence: TGTGCCAGCAGTCTCGGACAGGGTGTGTTTGGTTGGGGTGAGCAGTTCTTC.

The chain couples TRBV27 to TRBJ2-2, with 10 bases aligning to TRBD1. The CDR3 is 15 amino acids. With V trimmed by 6 bases and J by 7 bases, 8 bases remained unmatched. The germline gives CDR1 MNHEY, CDR2 SMNVEV (reference sequence). The CDR3 protein is CASSAGTGVNGELFF. CDR3 in DNA: TGTGCCAGCAGCGCCGGGACAGGGGTAAACGGGGAGCTGTTTTTT.

The chain uses TRBV30 and TRBJ2-1; D is possibly TRBD1 or TRBD2 (6 bases each). Germline CDR1 GTSNPN, CDR2 SVGIG (reference sequence). Between the trimmed V and J ends, which lost 4 bases and 0 bases, there was a span of 16 bases. This CDR3 contains 16 residues. The CDR3 spells CAWNGGPTSSYNEQFF. The CDR3 DNA reads TGTGCCTGGAACGGGGGCCCGACGAGCTCCTACAATGAGCAGTTCTTC.

J is TRBJ2-2 and V is TRBV2; maybe TRBD2 (6 bases). Deletions cut 5 bases from V and 0 bases from J, with 10 bases between. Germline V gene lookup returns CDR1 SNHLY and CDR2 FYNNEI. There are 15 residues in the CDR3. The CDR3 DNA is TGTGCCAGCAGTAGACTAGTATCGAACACCGGGGAGCTGTTTTTT. It specifies CASSRLVSNTGELFF.

The J gene is TRBJ2-1, the V gene TRBV14; D remains ambiguous. The CDR3 is 14 amino acids. Germline lookup yields CDR1 SGHDN and CDR2 FVKESK. The V gene lost 5 bases and the J gene lost 7 bases, with 15 bases spanning the gap. The CDR3 region is CASSDTLGRNEQFF. DNA of the CDR3: TGTGCCAGCAGCGATACTCTCGGACGGAATGAGCAGTTCTTC.

The genes are TRBV15 and TRBJ1-2, with a weak D call TRBD1 (5 bases). The CDR3 contains 16 residues. The V gene lost 3 bases and the J gene lost 7 bases, with 21 bases spanning the gap. The V gene's germline CDR1 is LNHNV and CDR2 YYDKDF (reference sequence). The CDR3 protein is CATSSWGRKGNVGYTF. The CDR3 nucleotides read TGTGCCACCAGCAGTTGGGGTAGGAAGGGGAACGTTGGCTACACCTTC.

The V call is TRBV29-1, the J call TRBJ2-6; either TRBD1 or TRBD2 may supply D (5 bases each). The germline gives CDR1 SQVTM, CDR2 ANQGSEA. The V end lost 6 bases, the J end lost 0 bases, and 15 bases lay between the germline ends. The CDR3 is made up of 16 amino acids. This CDR3 reads CSVGSGRNSGANVLTF. In DNA, the CDR3 is TGCAGCGTGGGGTCGGGACGGAACTCTGGGGCCAACGTCCTGACTTTC. The whole variable domain, remainder taken from reference TRBV29-1 and TRBJ2-6, is SAVISQKPSRDICQRGTSLTIQCQVDSQVTMMFWYRQQPGQSLTLIATANQGSEATYESGFVIDKFPISRPNLTFSTLTVSNMSPEDSSIYLCSVGSGRNSGANVLTFGAGSRLTVL.